These 28 T cell receptor beta chains were sequenced from one sample in a study of T-cell memory formation after mild COVID-19. TCRdb re-called the 5' RACE reads through MiXCR, storing one row per CDR3 protein. This table holds 80,000 to 95,000 distinct CDR3 sequences, roughly 23% found once. Sequenced material: PBMCs or a T cell subset sorted from them (not recorded which). The source is a man between 18 and 35 years old who had mild COVID-19 (a few samples of this study predate the infection). Cell type and time point are not known.

Only a few counts were recorded for this clonotype. The V gene is TRBV3-1, the J gene TRBJ2-7; 7 bases are shared with TRBD2. The germline V gene has CDR1 LGHDT and CDR2 YNNKEL (reference sequence). CDR3 length: 13 residues. Unmatched junction bases numbered 4, after V lost 1 base and J lost 7 bases. The CDR3 nucleotides read TGTGCCAGCAGCCAAGGGGCCGGGGGGGAGCAGTACGTC. It specifies CASSQGAGGEQYV.

This chain joins TRBV10-2 and TRBJ2-3; 14 bases are shared with TRBD2. Trimming removed 10 bases from V and 5 bases from J; junction bases left unmatched: 5. CDR1 and CDR2 (germline): WSHSY, SAAADI. CDR3 length equals 14 residues. CDR3 amino acids: CAIGLAGGGDTQYF. DNA for the CDR3: TGCGCCATCGGACTAGCGGGGGGAGGAGATACGCAGTATTTT.

The rearrangement links TRBV29-1 to TRBJ2-5; TRBD1 aligns across 8 bases. CDR3 length equals 14 residues. With V trimmed by 2 bases and J by 5 bases, 7 bases remained unmatched. Germline CDR1 reads SQVTM; CDR2 reads ANQGSEA. Here the CDR3 reads CSVEIRGHLETQYF. CDR3 bases: TGCAGCGTTGAAATCAGGGGGCATTTGGAGACCCAGTACTTC.

In its sample, this clonotype was seen a few times. This chain links TRBV6-2 or TRBV6-3 with TRBJ1-5; TRBD1 is a possible D gene (5 bases). CDR1 is MNHEY and CDR2 is SVGEGT in the germline V gene. V dropped 7 bases and J dropped 5 bases, with 15 bases sitting between them. The CDR3 is 14 residues long. The CDR3 region is CASTPAGEHQPQHF. DNA of the CDR3: TGTGCCAGCACCCCGGCGGGGGAGCATCAGCCCCAGCATTTT.

This chain connects TRBV12-3 or TRBV12-4 to TRBJ2-7; 9 bases are a match to TRBD1. The CDR3 has 16 residues. V dropped 6 bases and J dropped 5; count of bases not matched to a gene: 14. Here the CDR3 DNA reads TGTGCCAGCAGCTCCTCGAAAGGACAGGGGAACGACGAGCAGTACGTC. Translation: CASSSSKGQGNDEQYV.

This chain joins TRBV5-1 and TRBJ2-7; D not certain. Germline-derived CDR1 and CDR2 are SGHRS and YFSETQ. Trimming removed 3 bases from V and 3 bases from J, with 10 bases in between. The CDR3 totals 13 residues. The CDR3 is CASSSGSLYEQYF. CDR3 bases: TGCGCCAGCAGCTCCGGTTCCCTCTACGAGCAGTACTTC.

The sample holds a few counts of this clonotype. The chain has TRBV12-3 or TRBV12-4 and TRBJ2-5; 13 positions agree with TRBD2. The CDR3 totals 14 residues. Trimming took 6 bases from V and 4 from J; bases not matched to a gene: 2. The CDR3 nucleotides are TGTGCCAGCAGCCGGACTAGCGGGGGAGAGACCCAGTACTTC. This sequence encodes CASSRTSGGETQYF.

The rearrangement uses TRBV6-1 and TRBJ1-5; 7 bases fit TRBD1. V trimming: 8 bases; J trimming: 6 bases; junction bases outside the gene matches: 7. This CDR3 has 13 residues. The germline V gene encodes CDR1 MNHNS and CDR2 SASEGT. The CDR3 DNA follows: TGTGCCAGCGAGGGCAGGGGGACTCAGCCCCAGCATTTT. It yields the protein CASEGRGTQPQHF.

The chain is built from TRBV11-2 and TRBJ2-5; the D is unclear. Germline V CDR1 and CDR2: SGHAT, FQNNGV. This CDR3 is 14 amino acids long. Trimming left V 0 bases short and J 1 base short, with 6 bases between. The CDR3 sequence: CASSLDWGQETQYF. The CDR3 DNA reads TGTGCCAGCAGCTTAGATTGGGGCCAAGAGACCCAGTACTTC. Drawing the rest from reference TRBV11-2 and TRBJ2-5, the complete variable domain is EAGVAQSPRYKIIEKRQSVAFWCNPISGHATLYWYQQILGQGPKLLIQFQNNGVVDDSQLPKDRFSAERLKGVDSTLKIQPAKLEDSAVYLCASSLDWGQETQYFGPGTRLLVL.

J is TRBJ2-3 and V is TRBV7-8; maybe TRBD2 (5 bases). Trimming removed 10 bases at V and 0 bases at J, with 29 bases between. There are 19 residues in the CDR3. Germline CDR1 SGHVS, CDR2 FQNEAQ. The chain's CDR3 is CATHPSLALADPSTDTQYF. The CDR3 DNA reads TGTGCCACCCACCCCAGTCTAGCCCTGGCCGATCCTAGCACAGATACGCAGTATTTT.

This clonotype appeared a few times. V gene TRBV4-1 combines with J gene TRBJ2-4, with D possibly being TRBD1 (5 bases). V was clipped by 1 base and J by 0 bases, with 13 bases between them. The CDR3 covers 17 residues. From germline, CDR1 is MGHRA and CDR2 YSYEKL. In DNA form, the CDR3 reads TGCGCCAGCAGCCAAGTGTGGGGCAGTGCAGCCAAAAACATTCAGTACTTC. It codes for CASSQVWGSAAKNIQYF.

This clonotype was seen only a few times. CDR3 amino acids: CASRAYNEQFF. The DNA for the CDR3 is TGTGCCAGCAGAGCCTACAATGAGCAGTTCTTC. V usage is TRBV7-2 and J usage is TRBJ2-1; D not resolved. CDR1 and CDR2 from the germline V gene are SGHTA and FQGNSA. Trimming shortened V by 6 bases and J by 2 bases, and 2 bases separated the two germline ends. The CDR3 loop spans 11 amino acids.

This clonotype was found many times. This rearrangement joins TRBV20-1 to TRBJ2-2, with D possibly matching TRBD1 (5 bases). Per germline, CDR1 DFQATT and CDR2 SNEGSKA (reference sequence). The CDR3 length is 13 residues. Trimming took off 3 bases at V and 2 bases at J, with 7 bases between the two ends. The DNA of the CDR3 is TGCAGTGCTAGGCAGGGTAACACCGGGGAGCTGTTTTTT. Amino acid sequence: CSARQGNTGELFF.

This clonotype was observed at least ten times. The chain is built from TRBV7-2 and TRBJ2-7; D not resolved. Germline lookup yields CDR1 SGHTA and CDR2 FQGNSA. The V and J ends lost 7 bases and 0 bases respectively, with 13 bases between them. This CDR3 comprises 14 residues. CDR3 DNA: TGTGCCAGCACCCTTTGGGGTGGCTCCTACGAGCAGTACTTC. As protein: CASTLWGGSYEQYF.

This chain connects TRBV12-3 or TRBV12-4 to TRBJ2-5, with no clear D. V was clipped by 6 bases and J by 5 bases, with 13 bases between them. This CDR3 comprises 13 residues. The DNA of the CDR3 is TGTGCCAGCAGCCCATCAGGCGGTGAGACCCAGTACTTC. Translation: CASSPSGGETQYF.

The chain carries TRBV7-9 and TRBJ1-4; D ambiguous. CDR1 SEHNR and CDR2 FQNEAQ come from the germline V gene (reference sequence). Trimming took 1 base from V and 11 from J, leaving 8 bases between them. The CDR3 loop spans 12 amino acids. The CDR3 DNA sequence: TGTGCCAGCAGCTTAGAGGAGTGGAAACTGTTTTTT. Amino acids: CASSLEEWKLFF.

This sequence joins TRBV29-1 and TRBJ1-1, with D tentatively TRBD1 (5 bases). The CDR3 is 14 amino acids. V lost 7 bases, J lost 3 bases, and 18 bases lay in between. Germline CDR1 is SQVTM and CDR2 is ANQGSEA. The CDR3, as DNA: TGCAGCGCAATCGACCCGGACACCTACACTGAAGCTTTCTTT. Translation gives CSAIDPDTYTEAFF.

The J gene is TRBJ1-2, the V gene TRBV19, with TRBD1 matching over 9 bases. The CDR3 totals 14 residues. Germline CDR1 LNHDA, CDR2 SQIVND (reference sequence). The ends lost 3 bases at V and 5 bases at J; junction bases unmatched: 4. CDR3 DNA sequence: TGTGCCAGTAGTATGTGGACAGGGGATTATGGCTACACCTTC. The encoded protein is CASSMWTGDYGYTF.

The V and J genes are TRBV29-1 and TRBJ2-2; the D gene is possibly TRBD1 (5 bases). With 8 bases removed from V and 2 bases from J, the gap between germline ends came to 12 bases. Germline CDR1 is SQVTM and CDR2 is ANQGSEA. The CDR3 has 13 amino acids. The DNA for the CDR3 is TGCAGCATAAAACAGGTTAACACCGGGGAGCTGTTTTTT. Encoded protein: CSIKQVNTGELFF.

This clonotype was observed a handful of times. The gene calls are TRBV6-5 and TRBJ2-6, with 7 bases that match TRBD1. CDR1 and CDR2 from the germline V gene are MNHEY and SVGAGI. Unmatched junction bases numbered 4, after V lost 1 base and J lost 4 bases. The CDR3 totals 16 residues. This CDR3 reads CASSYYQGVGANVLTF. Written as DNA, the CDR3 is TGTGCCAGCAGTTACTATCAGGGGGTCGGGGCCAACGTCCTGACTTTC.

The V and J genes are TRBV4-1 and TRBJ2-5, with unresolved D. Germline values: CDR1 MGHRA, CDR2 YSYEKL. This CDR3 comprises 14 residues. Trimming removed 2 bases at V and 0 bases at J, with 7 bases between. DNA of the CDR3: TGCGCCAGCAGCCAAAGCCGGAACCAAGAGACCCAGTACTTC. It is translated as CASSQSRNQETQYF.

This clonotype was picked up a small number of times. V and J are TRBV7-2 and TRBJ1-6; D gene ambiguous. Germline V lookup: CDR1 SGHTA, CDR2 FQGNSA. This CDR3 is 15 amino acids long. V lost 5 bases, J lost 7 bases, and 15 bases lay in between. CDR3 coding DNA: TGTGCCAGCAGCGGCATCTGGGCTGGGAATTCACCCCTCCACTTT. Encoded protein: CASSGIWAGNSPLHF.

In DNA form, the CDR3 reads TGTGCCAGCAGCGTAAAGGCGGGGCGTCCCCAGGAGCAGTTCTTC. The encoded protein is CASSVKAGRPQEQFF. The chain is built from TRBV9 and TRBJ2-1; D perhaps matches TRBD2 (6 bases). Germline CDR1 and CDR2: SGDLS and YYNGEE. Trimming left V 1 base short and J 10 bases short, with 18 bases between. The CDR3 spans 15 residues. The full variable domain, with the rest looked up from reference TRBV9 and TRBJ2-1, is DSGVTQTPKHLITATGQRVTLRCSPRSGDLSVYWYQQSLDQGLQFLIQYYNGEERAKGNILERFSAQQFPDLHSELNLSSLELGDSALYFCASSVKAGRPQEQFFGPGTRLTVL.

The chain combines TRBV6-2 or TRBV6-3 with TRBJ2-1; either TRBD1 or TRBD2 may supply D (6 bases each). V was cut by 7 bases and J by 0 bases, with 16 bases left in between. The CDR3 consists of 16 residues. Looked up from germline, CDR1 is MNHEY and CDR2 is SVGEGT. The CDR3 DNA follows: TGTGCCAGCACCGAGGAGGGGGGCTTCTCCTACAATGAGCAGTTCTTC. Amino acids: CASTEEGGFSYNEQFF.

This clonotype has a handful of counts. The chain has TRBV7-3 and TRBJ2-2, with 8 bases fitting TRBD2. Unmatched junction bases numbered 6, after V lost 2 bases and J lost 4 bases. Germline CDR1 and CDR2: SGHTA and FQGTGA. The CDR3 has 16 residues. The chain's CDR3 is CASSLSRGALTGELFF. The CDR3 DNA sequence: TGTGCCAGCAGCTTATCGCGGGGGGCCCTCACCGGGGAGCTGTTTTTT.

V is TRBV29-1 and J is TRBJ1-2; 10 bases are shared with TRBD1. The CDR3 runs 13 residues. With V trimmed by 6 bases and J by 2 bases, 3 bases remained unmatched. CDR1 is SQVTM, CDR2 ANQGSEA, per germline. The CDR3 is CSVPGQGNYGYTF. The CDR3 DNA is TGCAGCGTCCCGGGACAGGGGAACTATGGCTACACCTTC.

The chain is built from TRBV9 and TRBJ1-3; no reliable D call. CDR3 size: 15 residues. CDR1 and CDR2 (germline): SGDLS, YYNGEE. V was cut by 5 bases and J by 0 bases, with 12 bases left in between. CDR3 protein: CASRPALSSGNTIYF. DNA of the CDR3: TGTGCCAGCAGACCGGCCCTTAGCTCTGGAAACACCATATATTTT.

Ten or more counts support this clonotype. The chain links TRBV2 to TRBJ2-7; D gene unclear. From germline, CDR1 is SNHLY and CDR2 FYNNEI. This CDR3 is 13 amino acids long. V dropped 7 bases and J dropped 3 bases, with 13 bases sitting between them. The CDR3 region has the DNA TGTGCCAGCACCAGATCGGACGGCTACGAGCAGTACTTC. It yields the protein CASTRSDGYEQYF.